These 26 T cell receptor beta chains came from one sample sequenced in a study of neoadjuvant anti-PD-1 for oral cavity cancer. Generated by immunoSEQ multiplex PCR, the TCRdb table keeps only in-frame clones and is missing some. The data hold some 6,700 clones, with roughly 50% observed a single time. The sequencing used tumor tissue, collected before nivolumab (anti-PD-1) treatment. The origin of the receptors is a person aged 35-80 years with oral cavity squamous cell carcinoma.

The chain joins TRBV4-3 to TRBJ1-4, with D unresolved. This CDR3 is built from 16 residues. The V gene lost 1 base and the J gene lost 5 bases, with 14 bases spanning the gap. Germline CDR1 is LGHNA and CDR2 is YSLEER. The DNA for the CDR3 is TGCGCCAGCAGCCAAGTATATAACAGACTCAATGAAAAACTGTTTTTT. It encodes CASSQVYNRLNEKLFF.

This rearrangement joins TRBV6-6 to TRBJ1-4; no reliable D call. Germline values: CDR1 MNHNY, CDR2 SVGAGI (reference sequence). Trimming cost V 4 bases and J 5 bases, with 14 bases left between them. This CDR3 is built from 15 residues. The CDR3 DNA sequence: TGTGCCAGCAGTTCCGCTTCGACCTGGAATGAAAAACTGTTTTTT. Amino acid sequence: CASSSASTWNEKLFF.

This clone was seen a single time. The rearrangement joins TRBV19 to TRBJ2-5; a possible D gene is TRBD1 (6 bases). This CDR3 has 15 residues. The V and J ends lost 1 base and 3 bases respectively, with 12 bases between them. The V gene's germline CDR1 is LNHDA and CDR2 SQIVND (reference sequence). For the CDR3, the DNA is TGTGCCAGTAGTATAGGGGCGGCAGGGGAAGAGACCCAGTACTTC. It encodes CASSIGAAGEETQYF. The full variable domain, in which reference TRBV19 and TRBJ2-5 provide the parts outside the CDR3, is DGGITQSPKYLFRKEGQNVTLSCEQNLNHDAMYWYRQDPGQGLRLIYYSQIVNDFQKGDIAEGYSVSREKKESFPLTVTSAQKNPTAFYLCASSIGAAGEETQYFGPGTRLLVL.

The rearrangement joins TRBV4-1 to TRBJ2-5; 8 bases are a match to TRBD1. V lost 4 bases and J lost 1; bases outside the gene matches: 17. Germline CDR1 MGHRA, CDR2 YSYEKL. This CDR3 is 19 amino acids long. Written as DNA, the CDR3 is TGCGCCAGCAGCCGGGGACAGGTAGATGTGTTGGGAGCCCAAGAGACCCAGTACTTC. Protein sequence: CASSRGQVDVLGAQETQYF.

By its share, this clone is medium-sized (0.01 to 0.1%). The V call is TRBV7-6, the J call TRBJ1-1; D call uncertain. Trimming shortened V by 1 base and J by 0 bases, and 6 bases separated the two germline ends. Germline values: CDR1 SGHVS, CDR2 FNYEAQ. This CDR3 is built from 14 residues. CDR3 loop: CASSLGRMNTEAFF. CDR3 coding DNA: TGTGCCAGCAGCTTAGGTAGGATGAACACTGAAGCTTTCTTT.

This CDR3 reads CASSSHGTDTQYF. The CDR3 DNA reads TGTGCCAGCAGCTCCCATGGGACAGATACGCAGTATTTT. The chain combines TRBV7-3 with TRBJ2-3; D remains ambiguous. Germline values: CDR1 SGHTA, CDR2 FQGTGA. V was trimmed by 4 bases and J by 3 bases, leaving 8 bases between them. CDR3 size: 13 residues.

The table lists this clone with a few counts. This CDR3 is CASSVDSAFGYTF. As DNA, the CDR3 is TGTGCCAGTAGTGTCGACAGTGCGTTCGGCTACACCTTC. The chain has TRBV19 and TRBJ1-2, with a tentative D call TRBD1 (5 bases). Germline values: CDR1 LNHDA, CDR2 SQIVND (reference sequence). Between the trimmed V and J ends, which lost 5 bases and 8 bases, there was a span of 15 bases. CDR3 size: 13 residues.

The V call is TRBV28, the J call TRBJ2-2, with a tentative D call TRBD2 (5 bases). Per germline, CDR1 MDHEN and CDR2 SYDVKM. V gave up 5 bases and J gave up 4 bases, with 17 bases separating them. This CDR3 contains 16 residues. CDR3 DNA: TGTGCCAGCAGTAGCCTCGGGGTGATTGGCACCGGGGAGCTGTTTTTT. Amino acid sequence: CASSSLGVIGTGELFF. Complete variable domain (other parts from reference TRBV28 and TRBJ2-2): DVKVTQSSRYLVKRTGEKVFLECVQDMDHENMFWYRQDPGLGLRLIYFSYDVKMKEKGDIPEGYSVSREKKERFSLILESASTNQTSMYLCASSSLGVIGTGELFFGEGSRLTVL.

The DNA for the CDR3 is TGTGCCAGCAGCCCCTCAGGAACTGCTAACTATGGCTACACCTTC. Its translation is CASSPSGTANYGYTF. The rearrangement links TRBV7-6 to TRBJ1-2, with D unclear. Trimming left V 5 bases short and J 0 bases short, with 13 bases between. CDR3 length equals 15 residues. Germline V gene lookup returns CDR1 SGHVS and CDR2 FNYEAQ.

The chain uses TRBV19 and TRBJ1-5, with 9 positions matching TRBD1. Germline trimming cut 4 bases from V and 0 bases from J; bases unmatched to any gene: 10. This CDR3 comprises 18 residues. The germline CDR1 and CDR2 sequences are LNHDA and SQIVND (reference sequence). The CDR3 region has the DNA TGTGCCAGTAGTAGTGTGGACAGGGGTTTAGATAGCAATCAGCCCCAGCATTTT. Protein: CASSSVDRGLDSNQPQHF.

This clone is medium-sized (0.01 to 0.1%) within its sample. CDR3 in amino acids: CASSSFGTGSGYTF. CDR3 coding DNA: TGTGCCAGCAGCTCCTTCGGGACAGGGAGTGGCTACACCTTC. The chain employs TRBV28 and TRBJ1-2; 9 bases align to TRBD1. Trimming took 6 bases from V and 7 from J; bases not matched to a gene: 9. The CDR3 is 14 amino acids. CDR1 and CDR2 from the germline V gene are MDHEN and SYDVKM.

The chain uses TRBV11-2 and TRBJ2-2; D gene unclear. Trimming took 1 base from V and 6 from J, leaving 3 bases between them. This CDR3 contains 12 residues. CDR1 and CDR2 from the germline V gene are SGHAT and FQNNGV. CDR3 sequence (DNA): TGTGCCAGCAGCTTAGCTTCCGGGGAGCTGTTTTTT. Its translation is CASSLASGELFF.

V usage is TRBV6-5 and J usage is TRBJ1-1; weak D call: TRBD1 (5 bases). Germline CDR1 and CDR2: MNHEY and SVGAGI. CDR3 length: 13 residues. Between the trimmed V and J ends, which lost 2 bases and 5 bases, there was a span of 9 bases. The CDR3 DNA sequence: TGTGCCAGCAGTTACGTGGGGGGTACTGAAGCTTTCTTT. Its protein is CASSYVGGTEAFF.

This clone appeared a single time. This rearrangement joins TRBV7-8 to TRBJ1-5, with a tentative D call TRBD1 (6 bases). Trimming left V 1 base short and J 1 base short, with 8 bases between. The V gene's germline CDR1 is SGHVS and CDR2 FQNEAQ. The CDR3 is made up of 15 amino acids. DNA of the CDR3: TGTGCCAGCAGCTTAGGGGGGGGCAGCAATCAGCCCCAGCATTTT. Protein product: CASSLGGGSNQPQHF.

This clone was observed a handful of times. The chain employs TRBV2 and TRBJ1-5; D perhaps matches TRBD1 (5 bases). CDR1 SNHLY and CDR2 FYNNEI come from the germline V gene. Trimming cost V 1 base and J 5 bases, with 9 bases left between them. The CDR3 is made up of 14 amino acids. DNA of the CDR3: TGTGCCAGCAGTGAAGAGGCGGGACATCAGCCCCAGCATTTT. This codes for CASSEEAGHQPQHF.

The CDR3 loop reads CATSSPPGQGTDTQYF. The CDR3 nucleotides read TGTGCCACCAGCTCCCCCCCGGGACAGGGCACAGATACGCAGTATTTT. The genes are TRBV15 and TRBJ2-3; 8 positions match TRBD1. CDR3 length: 16 amino acids. The V and J ends lost 5 bases and 1 base, in that order; junction bases with no gene match: 8. Germline V gene lookup returns CDR1 LNHNV and CDR2 YYDKDF (reference sequence). Supplemented by reference TRBV15 and TRBJ2-3, the full variable domain reads DAMVIQNPRYQVTQFGKPVTLSCSQTLNHNVMYWYQQKSSQAPKLLFHYYDKDFNNEADTPDNFQSRRPNTSFCFLDIRSPGLGDTAMYLCATSSPPGQGTDTQYFGPGTRLTVL.

This chain uses TRBV29-1 with TRBJ2-7; the D call may be TRBD1 or TRBD2 (5 bases each). Germline V CDR1 and CDR2: SQVTM, ANQGSEA. V dropped 1 base and J dropped 3 bases, with 10 bases sitting between them. The CDR3 covers 13 residues. DNA for the CDR3: TGCAGCGTTGAAGGTGGGACGGGCTACGAGCAGTACTTC. This codes for CSVEGGTGYEQYF.

The chain uses TRBV7-9 and TRBJ2-7, with no clear D. The CDR3 spans 16 residues. Germline-derived CDR1 and CDR2 are SEHNR and FQNEAQ (reference sequence). Trimming removed 4 bases at V and 0 bases at J, with 16 bases between. The CDR3 spells CASSSPPPHNSYEQYF. CDR3 nucleotides: TGTGCCAGCAGCTCACCCCCCCCACATAACTCCTACGAGCAGTACTTC.

The chain links TRBV27 to TRBJ1-1, with D perhaps matching TRBD1 (6 bases). The V and J ends lost 6 bases and 3 bases respectively, with 11 bases between them. The CDR3 runs to 13 residues. The germline gives CDR1 MNHEY, CDR2 SMNVEV (reference sequence). The CDR3 loop is CASRRDTDTEAFF. For the CDR3, the DNA is TGTGCCAGCAGGCGGGACACTGACACTGAAGCTTTCTTT.

This clone appeared a few times. The same CDR3 arises from other DNA sequences in this sample as well. Written as DNA, the CDR3 is TGTGCCAGCAGTGACGGACAGGGGGCAGATACGCAGTATTTT. This encodes CASSDGQGADTQYF. The chain is built from TRBV6-4 and TRBJ2-3; 10 bases agree with TRBD1. Germline V gene sequence: CDR1 MRHNA, CDR2 SNTAGT. V was clipped by 2 bases and J by 4 bases; unmatched bases: 0. CDR3 length: 14 amino acids.

The rearrangement joins TRBV9 to TRBJ2-3, with 10 bases identical to TRBD2. CDR1 is SGDLS, CDR2 YYNGEE, per germline. Germline trimming cut 2 bases from V and 2 bases from J; bases unmatched to any gene: 5. The CDR3 has 16 amino acids. The CDR3, as DNA: TGTGCCAGCAGCGTCGATAGCGGGGGGTTCACAGATACGCAGTATTTT. Translating it yields CASSVDSGGFTDTQYF.

The J gene is TRBJ1-2, the V gene TRBV4-2; unclear D gene. Trimming stripped 5 bases from V and 0 bases from J, with 13 bases between. Germline CDR1 and CDR2: LGHNA and YNFKEQ. This CDR3 has 15 amino acids. CDR3: CASSLDQQPNYGYTF. The DNA of the CDR3 is TGTGCCAGCAGCTTGGATCAACAGCCTAACTATGGCTACACCTTC.

The chain carries TRBV9 and TRBJ1-5; 10 bases map to TRBD1. The J segment lost 0 bases and the V segment lost 3 bases, leaving 3 bases of the junction unmatched. Germline assignment: CDR1 SGDLS and CDR2 YYNGEE. The CDR3 runs to 16 residues. The CDR3 spells CASSAGTGDSNQPQHF. The CDR3 DNA is TGTGCCAGCAGCGCCGGGACAGGGGATAGCAATCAGCCCCAGCATTTT. Variable domain in full (rest from reference TRBV9 and TRBJ1-5): DSGVTQTPKHLITATGQRVTLRCSPRSGDLSVYWYQQSLDQGLQFLIQYYNGEERAKGNILERFSAQQFPDLHSELNLSSLELGDSALYFCASSAGTGDSNQPQHFGDGTRLSIL.

As DNA, the CDR3 is TGCGCCAGCAGCCAAGGAGTGTTAGGCGGGGGGGCCGGAGATACGCAGTATTTT. Translating it yields CASSQGVLGGGAGDTQYF. This chain joins TRBV4-3 and TRBJ2-3; 9 bases are a match to TRBD2. Germline CDR1 and CDR2: LGHNA and YSLEER. Trimming took 1 base from V and 5 from J; bases not matched to a gene: 13. CDR3 length: 18 residues.

The chain carries TRBV7-6 and TRBJ2-1; no firm D call. The CDR3 spans 14 residues. V lost 1 base to trimming and J lost 3 bases, with 7 bases between them. The germline V gene has CDR1 SGHVS and CDR2 FNYEAQ. Written as DNA, the CDR3 is TGTGCCAGCAGCTTAGAAGCTGGCTACAATGAGCAGTTCTTC. This translates into CASSLEAGYNEQFF.

This chain uses TRBV20-1 with TRBJ2-6; D is uncertain. Germline V gene lookup returns CDR1 DFQATT and CDR2 SNEGSKA (reference sequence). The germline V and J ends were trimmed by 6 bases and 4 bases, with 4 bases remaining between them. The CDR3 loop spans 11 amino acids. DNA of the CDR3: TGCAGTGCGTGGGGGGCCAACGTCCTGACTTTC. Translating it yields CSAWGANVLTF.